The rows below give T cell receptor beta chains drawn from one sample of a study of T cells in Graves' hyperthyroidism and ophthalmopathy. TCRdb used MiXCR to reprocess the multiplex PCR reads, holding one entry per CDR3 protein. The sample includes hundreds of thousands of distinct CDR3 sequences, less than 45% seen only once; the top ten take 7% to 7.5%. The sequenced sample consisted of peripheral blood or thyroid tissue (not recorded which). The source of these receptors is an adult man with Graves' disease, either hyperthyroidism or ophthalmopathy (not recorded which). CDR3s include the opening cysteine and the closing phenylalanine or tryptophan. The D gene is left open where the match is weak. Expanded clones get a size class; other rows say once, few or many, or leave the size out.

size	J	D	V	DNA	CDR3
many	TRBJ1-1	NA	TRBV12-3/TRBV12-4	TGTGCCAGCAGCTTAACGGCGAACACTGAAGCTTTCTTT	CASSLTANTEAFF
NA	TRBJ1-1	NA	TRBV6-6	TGTGCCAGCTGGAGGGAGCTGAACACTGAAGCTTTCTTT	CASWRELNTEAFF
many	TRBJ1-1	NA	TRBV11-3	TGTGCCAGCAGCTTACAGAACACTGAAGCTTTCTTT	CASSLQNTEAFF
many	TRBJ1-5	NA	TRBV10-2	TGCGCCAGCAGTGAGAGGGCAGATAGCAATCAGCCCCAGCATTTT	CASSERADSNQPQHF
NA	TRBJ1-5	TRBD1	TRBV7-2	TGTGCCAGTAGACCGGGACAGGGTGAACAGCCCCAGCATTTT	CASRPGQGEQPQHF
NA	TRBJ1-1	TRBD1	TRBV12-3/TRBV12-4	TGTGCCAGCAGGGGACAGGGGGCAGGGGACACTGAAGCTTTCTTT	CASRGQGAGDTEAFF
NA	TRBJ2-7	TRBD1	TRBV25-1	TGTGCTAGCCCCGCGGGACAGGCTTCCTACGAGCAGTACTTC	CASPAGQASYEQYF
few	TRBJ1-6	NA	TRBV7-9	TGCGCCAGCAGCCAACTGCCCGACAGGCTTAATTCACCCCTCCACTTT	CASSQLPDRLNSPLHF
many	TRBJ1-5	NA	TRBV19	TGTGCCAGTAGTACAGAAGGGACACCGGGTCAGCCCCAGCATTTT	CASSTEGTPGQPQHF
many	TRBJ1-5	NA	TRBV12-3/TRBV12-4	TGTGCCAGCAGTTTAGCCACTCCTCAGCCCCAGCATTTT	CASSLATPQPQHF
many	TRBJ2-7	TRBD2	TRBV20-1	TGCAGTGCTAGAACTGGAGGAACTAGCGGCTACGAGCAGTACTTC	CSARTGGTSGYEQYF
NA	TRBJ2-5	TRBD1	TRBV20-1	TGCAGTGCTAGGGGTGCCCGGGACAGCCAAGAGACCCAGTACTTC	CSARGARDSQETQYF
NA	TRBJ1-2	NA	TRBV10-3	TGTGCCATCAGTGACAAGACCCTCGGAAACTATGGCTACACCTTC	CAISDKTLGNYGYTF
NA	TRBJ1-4	TRBD1	TRBV2	TGTGCCAGCAGTGAAGTCACAGGGGAGGAAAAACTGTTTTTT	CASSEVTGEEKLFF
NA	TRBJ2-7	TRBD2	TRBV7-2	TGTGCCAGCAGCTCTGGGATCCGGGGGGACTACGAGCAGTACTTC	CASSSGIRGDYEQYF
NA	TRBJ2-7	NA	TRBV6-1	TGTGCCAGCAGTCCCCCAGGGGTTCGCTACGAGCAGTACTTC	CASSPPGVRYEQYF
NA	TRBJ1-5	NA	TRBV15	TGTGCCACCAGCAGAGGGGGGGGGCCTAGCAATCAGCCCCAGCATTTT	CATSRGGGPSNQPQHF
few	TRBJ1-4	NA	TRBV5-1	TGCGCCAGCAGCAGAGGAAAGAGTGAAAAACTGTTTTTT	CASSRGKSEKLFF
NA	TRBJ2-7	TRBD1	TRBV7-2	TGTGCCAGCAGCTTATTGGGGGGACAGGGGTACGAGCAGTACTTC	CASSLLGGQGYEQYF
NA	TRBJ2-7	TRBD2	TRBV20-1	TGCAGTGCTAGATTAGCGAGCGGGGGGCTTACCTACGAGCAGTACTTC	CSARLASGGLTYEQYF
many	TRBJ1-2	TRBD1	TRBV7-2	TGTGCCAGCAGCGCGACAGGGGATGGCTACACCTTC	CASSATGDGYTF
once	TRBJ2-5	NA	TRBV25-1	TGTGCCAGCAGGGGGCTCCAAGAGACCCAGTACTTC	CASRGLQETQYF
NA	TRBJ2-6	NA	TRBV19	TGTGCCAGTAGTATAGTTTCCGGCTCTGGGGCCAACGTCCTGACTTTC	CASSIVSGSGANVLTF
many	TRBJ1-1	TRBD1	TRBV2	TGTGCCAGCAGTAGGACAGGACTGAACACTGAAGCTTTCTTT	CASSRTGLNTEAFF
many	TRBJ2-2	TRBD2	TRBV7-2	TGTGCCAGCAGCTTAGTGGGGGGGGTGACCGGGGAGCTGTTTTTT	CASSLVGGVTGELFF
NA	TRBJ1-2	TRBD1	TRBV2	TGTGCCAGCAGTGAATCGACAGGGCGTTGGGGCTACACCTTC	CASSESTGRWGYTF
NA	TRBJ2-5	NA	TRBV20-1	TGCAGTGCTAGGCCAGGACTTGTTCCCCCGGAGACCCAGTACTTC	CSARPGLVPPETQYF
NA	TRBJ1-1	NA	TRBV19	TGTGCCAGTAGTATAATCAGGGACGACACTGAAGCTTTCTTT	CASSIIRDDTEAFF
NA	TRBJ2-5	TRBD1	TRBV10-3	TGTGCCATCAGTGACGGCGGGACAGGGCAAGAGACCCAGTACTTC	CAISDGGTGQETQYF
few	TRBJ2-7	NA	TRBV20-1	TGCAGTGCGCAAATCCCGGGACTGAACTACGAGCAGTACTTC	CSAQIPGLNYEQYF
NA	TRBJ1-2	NA	TRBV9	TGTGCCAGCAGCGCCCGCCCCGGCGGAGGACGCCCTCAAGGTGGCTACACCTTC	CASSARPGGGRPQGGYTF
NA	TRBJ1-1	TRBD1	TRBV14	TGTGCCAGCAGTCTAGGGACAGGGGGCTTGAGGACCACTGAAGCTTTCTTT	CASSLGTGGLRTTEAFF
many	TRBJ2-7	NA	TRBV7-2	TGTGCCAGCAGCTTGGGTCTCGGGTGGGAAGAGCAGTACTTC	CASSLGLGWEEQYF
few	TRBJ2-7	TRBD2	TRBV7-6	TGTGCCAGCAGCTCAGAGGCGGGAGCACTCTACGAGCAGTACTTC	CASSSEAGALYEQYF
NA	TRBJ1-1	TRBD1	TRBV25-1	TGTGCCAGCAGTGATAAAACCGGGACAGGGAAGAACACTGAAGCTTTCTTT	CASSDKTGTGKNTEAFF
NA	TRBJ1-1	NA	TRBV6-6	TGTGCCAGCAGAGGGGGACGACACATGAACACTGAAGCTTTCTTT	CASRGGRHMNTEAFF
NA	TRBJ1-5	NA	TRBV10-3	TGTGCCATCCGCGAACAGCTCCATAGCAATCAGCCCCAGCATTTT	CAIREQLHSNQPQHF
NA	TRBJ1-6	NA	TRBV6-5	TGTGCCAGCAGTTCTCCGGGTACCCCCCTCCACTTT	CASSSPGTPLHF
NA	TRBJ1-1	TRBD1	TRBV20-1	TGCAGTGCTAGACACGCAAGACAGGGAGTGAACACTGAAGCTTTCTTT	CSARHARQGVNTEAFF
many	TRBJ1-2	TRBD1	TRBV10-3	TGTGCCATCAGCCGGGACAGGGAATTCTATGGCTACACCTTC	CAISRDREFYGYTF
many	TRBJ2-2	TRBD1	TRBV7-2	TGTGCCAGCAGCTTAAGGACAGGGTACACCGGGGAGCTGTTTTTT	CASSLRTGYTGELFF
many	TRBJ1-4	NA	TRBV25-1	TGTGCCAGCAGTGATCCCTGGCGTGGCGGTGAAAAACTGTTTTTT	CASSDPWRGGEKLFF
once	TRBJ2-1	TRBD2	TRBV5-1	TGCGCCAGCAGCTTGGTCGGGCTAGCGGGAGGTGAGCAGTTCTTC	CASSLVGLAGGEQFF
NA	TRBJ2-7	TRBD1	TRBV20-1	TGCAGTGCTAATACCGGGACAGGGGGATCCTACGAGCAGTACTTC	CSANTGTGGSYEQYF
NA	TRBJ1-1	NA	TRBV9	TGTGCCAGCAGCGTAGACCCGTTCGGGAACACTGAAGCTTTCTTT	CASSVDPFGNTEAFF
NA	TRBJ1-5	NA	TRBV27	TGTGCCAGCAGTTTGGAATCGCCCCAGCATTTT	CASSLESPQHF
NA	TRBJ1-1	NA	TRBV7-2	TGTGCCAGCAGCTTATTCCGGGAAACTGAAGCTTTCTTT	CASSLFRETEAFF
NA	TRBJ1-1	NA	TRBV19	TGTGCCAGTAGTCCCTCCCCCGGCCAGCGAAAAGCTTTCTTT	CASSPSPGQRKAFF
NA	TRBJ1-5	TRBD1	TRBV2	TGTGCCAGCCACCTGGACAGGGACCCGGGTCAGCCCCAGCATTTT	CASHLDRDPGQPQHF
NA	TRBJ2-5	TRBD2	TRBV10-2	TGCGCCAGCAGTGAGCGGACTAGCGGAATTATTAAAGAGACCCAGTACTTC	CASSERTSGIIKETQYF